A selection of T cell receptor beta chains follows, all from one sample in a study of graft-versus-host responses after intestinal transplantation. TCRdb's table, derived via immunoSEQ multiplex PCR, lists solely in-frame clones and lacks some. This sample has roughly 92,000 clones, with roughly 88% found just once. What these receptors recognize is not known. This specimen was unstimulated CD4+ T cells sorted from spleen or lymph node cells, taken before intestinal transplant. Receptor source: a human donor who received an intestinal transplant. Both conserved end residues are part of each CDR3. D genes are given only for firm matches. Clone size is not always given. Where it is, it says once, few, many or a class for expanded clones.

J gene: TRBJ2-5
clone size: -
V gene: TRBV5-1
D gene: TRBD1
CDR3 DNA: TGCGCCAGCAGCGCGAGGACCGGGACAGGGGGAAGTCAGGAGACCCAGTACTTC
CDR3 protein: CASSARTGTGGSQETQYF

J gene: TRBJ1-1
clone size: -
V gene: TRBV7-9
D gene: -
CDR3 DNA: TGTGCCAGCAGCCCCGGAGCAAAAGCTTTCTTT
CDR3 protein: CASSPGAKAFF

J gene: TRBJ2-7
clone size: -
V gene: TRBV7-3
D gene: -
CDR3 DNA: TGTGCCAGCAGCTTAGTTTCAGGGGACGAGCAGTACTTC
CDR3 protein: CASSLVSGDEQYF

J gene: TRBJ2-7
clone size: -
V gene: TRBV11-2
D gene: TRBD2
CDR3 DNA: TGTGCCAGCAGCTTAGATCGTGGTAGCGGGGGTTCGCAGTACTTC
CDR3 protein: CASSLDRGSGGSQYF

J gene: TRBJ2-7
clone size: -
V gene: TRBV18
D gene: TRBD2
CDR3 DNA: TGTGCCAGCTCACCCCTAGCGGGGAGCTCCTACGAGCAGTACTTC
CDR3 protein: CASSPLAGSSYEQYF

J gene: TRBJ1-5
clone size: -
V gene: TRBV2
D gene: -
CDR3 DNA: TGTGCCAGCAGTGGGGGGGATAGCAATCAGCCCCAGCATTTT
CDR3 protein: CASSGGDSNQPQHF

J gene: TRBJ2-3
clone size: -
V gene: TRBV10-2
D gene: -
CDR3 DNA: TGCGCCAGCATCCCGGGGGGCCTCACAGATACGCAGTATTTT
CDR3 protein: CASIPGGLTDTQYF

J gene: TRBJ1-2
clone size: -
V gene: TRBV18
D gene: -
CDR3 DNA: TGTGCCAGCTCAATGAAACCGGGGACTAACTATGGCTACACCTTC
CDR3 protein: CASSMKPGTNYGYTF

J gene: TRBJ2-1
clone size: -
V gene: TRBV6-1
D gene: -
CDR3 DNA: TGTGCCAGCAGGGGCAGGGGCTACAATGAGCAGTTCTTC
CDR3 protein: CASRGRGYNEQFF

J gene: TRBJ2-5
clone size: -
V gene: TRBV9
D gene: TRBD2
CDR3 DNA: TGTGCCAGCAGCCCCGGGGGACTAGCGGGGCAAGAGACCCAGTACTTC
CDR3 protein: CASSPGGLAGQETQYF

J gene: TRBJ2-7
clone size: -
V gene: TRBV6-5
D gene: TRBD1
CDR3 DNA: TGTGCCAGCAGATACCATGGGGGGACAGGGGTCTACGAGCAGTACTTC
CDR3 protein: CASRYHGGTGVYEQYF

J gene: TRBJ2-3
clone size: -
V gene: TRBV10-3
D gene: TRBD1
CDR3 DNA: TGTGCCATCAGTTCACAGGGGGTTCACACAGATACGCAGTATTTT
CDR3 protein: CAISSQGVHTDTQYF

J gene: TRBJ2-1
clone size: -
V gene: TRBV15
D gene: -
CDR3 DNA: TGTGCCACCAGCAGAGTCAGTGAGCAGTTCTTC
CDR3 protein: CATSRVSEQFF

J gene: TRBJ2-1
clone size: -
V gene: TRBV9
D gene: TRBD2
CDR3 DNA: TGTGCCAGCAGCGTAGGGGAGGGAAGAGGAGGGCCATGGGATGAGCAGTTCTTC
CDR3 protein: CASSVGEGRGGPWDEQFF

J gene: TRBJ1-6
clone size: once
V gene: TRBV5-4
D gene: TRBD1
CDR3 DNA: TGTGCCAGCAGCTTGGGTTTTGGGACAGGGAGTTCACCCCTCCACTTT
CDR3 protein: CASSLGFGTGSSPLHF

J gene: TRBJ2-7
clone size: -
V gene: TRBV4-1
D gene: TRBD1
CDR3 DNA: TGCGCCAGCAGCCGGGACAGAAACTACGAGCAGTACTTC
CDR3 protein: CASSRDRNYEQYF

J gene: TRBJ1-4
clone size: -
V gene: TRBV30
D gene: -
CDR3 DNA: TGTGCCCCTACCCGGGACAACGGATCTAATGAAAAACTGTTTTTT
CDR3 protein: CAPTRDNGSNEKLFF

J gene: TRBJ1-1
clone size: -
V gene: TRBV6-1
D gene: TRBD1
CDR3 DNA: TGTGCCAGCGGGGGACAGCTTAACACTGAAGCTTTCTTT
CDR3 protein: CASGGQLNTEAFF

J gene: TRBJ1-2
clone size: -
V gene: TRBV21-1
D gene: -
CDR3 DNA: TGTGCCAGCAGCAAAGTCACGGTCTGGGGCTACACCTTC
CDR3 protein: CASSKVTVWGYTF

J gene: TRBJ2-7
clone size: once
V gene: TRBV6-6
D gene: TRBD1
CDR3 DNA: TGTGCCAGCAGTTACGCCGGGACAGTTACCTCCTACGAGCAGTACTTC
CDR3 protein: CASSYAGTVTSYEQYF

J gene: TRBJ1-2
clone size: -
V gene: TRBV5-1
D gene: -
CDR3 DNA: TGCGCCAGCAGCTTGGAGGGCGGGAACTATGGCTACACCTTC
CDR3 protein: CASSLEGGNYGYTF

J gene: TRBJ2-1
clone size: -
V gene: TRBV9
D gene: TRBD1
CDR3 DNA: TGTGCCAGCAGCGTAGCGTTCCGGCAGGGGGCGCAAAGTGAGCAGTTCTTC
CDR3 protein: CASSVAFRQGAQSEQFF

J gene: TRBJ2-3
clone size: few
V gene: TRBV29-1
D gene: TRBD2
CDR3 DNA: TGCAGCGGGCAGCGGGGCATCAGCACAGATACGCAGTATTTT
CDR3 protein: CSGQRGISTDTQYF

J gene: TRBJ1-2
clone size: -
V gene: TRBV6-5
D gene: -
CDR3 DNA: TGTGCCAGCAGTTCCTGGCGGGGCCCTTCTAACTATGGCTACACCTTC
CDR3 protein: CASSSWRGPSNYGYTF

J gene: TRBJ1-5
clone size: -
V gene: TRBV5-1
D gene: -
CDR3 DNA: TGCGCCAGCAGCTTGGCCCCAGGTCCCGATCAGCCCCAGCATTTT
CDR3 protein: CASSLAPGPDQPQHF

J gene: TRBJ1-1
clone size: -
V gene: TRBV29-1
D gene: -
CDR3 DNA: TGCAGCGCCCGACAGGAATTGAACACTGAAGCTTTCTTT
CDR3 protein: CSARQELNTEAFF

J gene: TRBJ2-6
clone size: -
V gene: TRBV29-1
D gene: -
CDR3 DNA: TGCAGCGTTGAAGATGGACAGGGGGCCAACGTCCTGACTTTC
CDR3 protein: CSVEDGQGANVLTF

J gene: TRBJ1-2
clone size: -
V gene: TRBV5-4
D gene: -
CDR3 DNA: TGTGCCAGCAGCCAGGAGGGAGTGTCTGGCTACACCTTC
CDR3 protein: CASSQEGVSGYTF

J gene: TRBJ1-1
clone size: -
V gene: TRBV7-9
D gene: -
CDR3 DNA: TGTGCCAGCAGCTTAAGACAGACAATGAACACTGAAGCTTTCTTT
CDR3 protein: CASSLRQTMNTEAFF

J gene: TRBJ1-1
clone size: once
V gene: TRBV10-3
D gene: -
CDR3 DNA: TGTGCCAGCCTGGGGGGGACGGACACTGAAGCTTTCTTT
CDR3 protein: CASLGGTDTEAFF

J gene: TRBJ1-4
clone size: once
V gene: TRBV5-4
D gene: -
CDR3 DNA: TGTGCCAGCAGGAATGGGGGCGCGGATGAAAAACTGTTTTTT
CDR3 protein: CASRNGGADEKLFF

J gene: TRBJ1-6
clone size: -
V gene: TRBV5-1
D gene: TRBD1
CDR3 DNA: TGCGCCAGCAGCTCGGACAGGCGGAATTCACCCCTCCACTTT
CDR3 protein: CASSSDRRNSPLHF

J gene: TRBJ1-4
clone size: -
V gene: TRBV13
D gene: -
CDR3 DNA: TGTGCCAGCAGCCTACAGGGTGAAAAACTGTTTTTT
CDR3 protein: CASSLQGEKLFF

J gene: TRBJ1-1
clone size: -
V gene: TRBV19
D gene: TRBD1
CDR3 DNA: TGTGCCAGTAGCAAGGATAAGGGGGCCTACACTGAAGCTTTCTTT
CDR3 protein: CASSKDKGAYTEAFF

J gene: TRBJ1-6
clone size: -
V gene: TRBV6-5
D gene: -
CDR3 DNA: TGTGCCAGCAGTTACTCGAACAGGGTTTATAATTCACCCCTCCACTTT
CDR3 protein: CASSYSNRVYNSPLHF

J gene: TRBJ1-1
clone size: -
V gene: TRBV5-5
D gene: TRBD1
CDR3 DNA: TGTGCCAGCAGCGTGGGACAGGGGGACCTAACTGAAGCTTTCTTT
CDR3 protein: CASSVGQGDLTEAFF

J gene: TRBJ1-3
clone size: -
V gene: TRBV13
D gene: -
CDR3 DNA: TGTGCCAGCAATCGGGGGGCTGGAAACACCATATATTTT
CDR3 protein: CASNRGAGNTIYF

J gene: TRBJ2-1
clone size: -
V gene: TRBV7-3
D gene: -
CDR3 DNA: TGTGCCAGCAGCTTAAGGTTGGGGGGAGCAGGCCGGGGCAATGAGCAGTTCTTC
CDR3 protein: CASSLRLGGAGRGNEQFF

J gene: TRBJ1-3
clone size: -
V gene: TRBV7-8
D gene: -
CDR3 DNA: TGTGCCAGCAGCAGACAGGCCCCCTCTGGAAACACCATATATTTT
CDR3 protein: CASSRQAPSGNTIYF

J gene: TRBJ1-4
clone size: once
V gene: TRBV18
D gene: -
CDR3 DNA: TGTGCCAGCTCACCGAGACAGAGGCTTAATGAAAAACTGTTTTTT
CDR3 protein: CASSPRQRLNEKLFF